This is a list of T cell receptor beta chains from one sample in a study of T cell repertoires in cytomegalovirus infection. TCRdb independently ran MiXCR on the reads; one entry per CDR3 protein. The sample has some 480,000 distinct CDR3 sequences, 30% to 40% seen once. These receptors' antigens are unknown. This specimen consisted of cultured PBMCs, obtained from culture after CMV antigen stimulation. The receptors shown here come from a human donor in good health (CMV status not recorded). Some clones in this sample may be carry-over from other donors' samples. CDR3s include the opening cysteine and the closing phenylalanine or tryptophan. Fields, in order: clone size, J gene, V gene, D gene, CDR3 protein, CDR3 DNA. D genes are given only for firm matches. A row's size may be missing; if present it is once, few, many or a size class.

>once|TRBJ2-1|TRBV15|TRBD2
CATSRGGLAGVYNEQFF
TGTGCCACCAGCAGAGGGGGACTAGCGGGAGTGTACAATGAGCAGTTCTTC
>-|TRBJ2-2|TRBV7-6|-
CASSLAAGKAGELFF
TGTGCTAGCAGCTTAGCCGCAGGGAAGGCCGGGGAGCTGTTTTTT
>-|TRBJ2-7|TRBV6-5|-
CASSYASGESYEQYF
TGTGCCAGCAGTTACGCGTCGGGGGAATCCTACGAGCAGTACTTC
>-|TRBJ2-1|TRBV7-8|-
CASSSRDSTNEQFF
TGTGCCAGCAGCTCCCGGGACTCGACCAATGAGCAGTTCTTC
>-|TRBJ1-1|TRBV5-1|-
CASSDETGGTEAFF
TGCGCCAGCAGCGATGAAACGGGAGGGACTGAAGCTTTCTTT
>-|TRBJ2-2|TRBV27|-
CASSPNRVAGELFF
TGTGCCAGCAGTCCTAACAGGGTCGCCGGGGAGCTGTTTTTT
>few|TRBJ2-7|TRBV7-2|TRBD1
CASSSHRGNYEQYF
TGTGCCAGCAGCTCCCACAGGGGCAACTACGAGCAGTACTTC
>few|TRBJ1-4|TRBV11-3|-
CASSLVGGTTNEKLFF
TGTGCCAGCAGCTTAGTAGGAGGAACAACTAATGAAAAACTGTTTTTT
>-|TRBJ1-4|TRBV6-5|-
CASSYGRVNEKLFF
TGTGCCAGCAGTTACGGCAGAGTAAATGAAAAACTGTTTTTT
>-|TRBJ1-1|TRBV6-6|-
CASSDTRVAEAFF
TGTGCCAGCAGTGACACCAGGGTTGCTGAAGCTTTCTTT
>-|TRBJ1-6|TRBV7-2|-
CASSLDRAFNSPLHF
TGTGCCAGCAGCTTAGACAGGGCGTTTAATTCGCCCCTCCACTTT
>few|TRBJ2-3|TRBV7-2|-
CASSLGGGNLDTQYF
TGTGCCAGCAGCTTAGGGGGCGGGAATCTAGATACGCAGTATTTT
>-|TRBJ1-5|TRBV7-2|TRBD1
CASTPGGSSNQPQHF
TGTGCCAGCACCCCAGGGGGCAGTAGCAATCAGCCCCAGCATTTT
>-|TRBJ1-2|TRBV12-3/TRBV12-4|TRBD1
CASSATGALKGYTF
TGTGCCAGCAGTGCGACAGGGGCCCTTAAAGGCTACACCTTC
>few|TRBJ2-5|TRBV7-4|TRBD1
CASSSRDRGFGETQYF
TGTGCCAGCAGCTCCCGAGACAGGGGCTTCGGAGAGACCCAGTACTTC
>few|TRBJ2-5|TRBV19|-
CASSTLGNDQYF
TGTGCCAGTAGTACCCTCGGGAACGACCAGTACTTC
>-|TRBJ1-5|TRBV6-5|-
CATRPGPWQPQHF
TGTGCCACCCGCCCCGGGCCTTGGCAGCCCCAGCATTTT
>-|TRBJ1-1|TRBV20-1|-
CSARDPRKNTEAFF
TGCAGTGCTAGAGATCCCCGGAAGAACACTGAAGCTTTCTTT
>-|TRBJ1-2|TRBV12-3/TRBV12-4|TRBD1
CASSTGTGIGYTF
TGTGCCAGCAGTACCGGGACAGGGATAGGCTACACCTTC
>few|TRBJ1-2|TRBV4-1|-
CASSQGGQRGYTF
TGCGCCAGCAGCCAAGGCGGGCAGAGAGGCTACACCTTC
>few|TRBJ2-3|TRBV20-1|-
CSARGDVDTQYF
TGCAGTGCTAGAGGGGACGTGGATACGCAGTATTTT
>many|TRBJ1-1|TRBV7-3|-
CASSAQGIGTEAFF
TGTGCCAGCAGCGCACAGGGAATCGGTACTGAAGCTTTCTTT
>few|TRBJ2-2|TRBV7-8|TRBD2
CASSASGGPTGELFF
TGTGCCAGCAGCGCTAGCGGGGGCCCCACCGGGGAGCTGTTTTTT
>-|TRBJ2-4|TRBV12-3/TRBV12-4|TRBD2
CASSRGGPKNIQYF
TGTGCCAGCAGTCGGGGGGGGCCCAAAAACATTCAGTACTTC
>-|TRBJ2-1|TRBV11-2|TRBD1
CASSLTGGLYNEQFF
TGTGCCAGCAGCTTGACAGGGGGACTTTACAATGAGCAGTTCTTC
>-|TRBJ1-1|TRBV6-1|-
CASSDPAVNTEAFF
TGTGCCAGCAGTGATCCGGCAGTGAACACTGAAGCTTTCTTT
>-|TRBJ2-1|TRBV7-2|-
CASSFLNDEQFF
TGTGCCAGCAGCTTTCTGAATGATGAGCAGTTCTTC
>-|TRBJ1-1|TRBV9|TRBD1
CASSKTGLNTEAFF
TGTGCCAGCTCGAAGACAGGGCTGAACACTGAAGCTTTCTTT
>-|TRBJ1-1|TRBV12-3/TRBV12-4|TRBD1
CASSDRVTEAFF
TGTGCCAGCAGTGACAGGGTCACTGAAGCTTTCTTT
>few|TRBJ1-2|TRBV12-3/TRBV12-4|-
CASSPPVWANYGYTF
TGTGCCAGCAGTCCGCCCGTATGGGCTAACTATGGCTACACCTTC
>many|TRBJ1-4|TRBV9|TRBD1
CASSVDYSGGFEKLFF
TGTGCCAGCAGCGTAGATTATTCAGGGGGATTCGAAAAACTGTTTTTT
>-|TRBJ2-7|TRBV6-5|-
CASTRGFSSYEQYF
TGTGCCAGCACCCGCGGGTTTTCCTCCTACGAGCAGTACTTC
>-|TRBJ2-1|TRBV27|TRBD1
CASSSGQSPYNEQFF
TGTGCCAGCAGCTCGGGACAGTCCCCCTACAATGAGCAGTTCTTC
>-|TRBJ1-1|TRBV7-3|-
CASSLGGANTEASF
TGTGCCAGCAGCTTAGGAGGTGCGAACACTGAAGCTTCCTTT
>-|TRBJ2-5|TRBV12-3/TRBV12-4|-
CASMRAIQETQYF
TGTGCCAGCATGAGAGCCATTCAAGAGACCCAGTACTTC
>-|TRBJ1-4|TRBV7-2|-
CASSGQRGEKLFF
TGTGCCAGCAGCGGCCAGAGAGGGGAAAAACTGTTTTTT
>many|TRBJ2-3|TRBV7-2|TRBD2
CASSLVTSGRRDTQYF
TGTGCCAGCAGCTTGGTGACTAGCGGGAGGCGGGATACGCAGTATTTT
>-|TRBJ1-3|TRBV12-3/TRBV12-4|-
CASSLETRSTGNTIYF
TGTGCCAGCAGTTTAGAGACTAGAAGTACTGGAAACACCATATATTTT
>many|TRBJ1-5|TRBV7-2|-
CASSLRGRDGVQPQHF
TGTGCCAGCAGCTTACGTGGCAGGGACGGGGTTCAGCCCCAGCATTTT
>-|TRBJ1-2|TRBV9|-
CASSWFDRGGYTF
TGTGCCAGCAGTTGGTTTGATAGGGGTGGCTACACCTTC
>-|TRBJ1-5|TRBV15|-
CATSRDRDNQPQHF
TGTGCCACCAGCAGAGACAGGGACAATCAGCCCCAGCATTTT
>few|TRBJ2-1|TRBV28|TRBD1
CASSFKGGLGEQFF
TGTGCCAGCAGTTTCAAAGGGGGCCTAGGGGAGCAGTTCTTC
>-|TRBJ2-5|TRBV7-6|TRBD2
CASSWVSGRGGETQYF
TGTGCCAGCAGCTGGGTTAGCGGGAGGGGCGGCGAGACCCAGTACTTC
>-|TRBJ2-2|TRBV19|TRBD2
CASSIVAGRNTGELFF
TGTGCCAGTAGTATAGTAGCGGGGCGGAACACCGGGGAGCTGTTTTTT
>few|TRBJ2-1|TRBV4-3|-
CASSQEHLDNNEQFF
TGCGCCAGCAGCCAAGAACACCTAGACAACAATGAGCAGTTCTTC
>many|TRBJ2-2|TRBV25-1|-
CASSEYSVTTGELFF
TGTGCCAGCAGTGAATATTCTGTAACCACCGGGGAGCTGTTTTTT
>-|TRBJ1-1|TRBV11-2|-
CASSLGRATDTEAFF
TGTGCCAGCAGCTTAGGGCGGGCTACTGACACTGAAGCTTTCTTT
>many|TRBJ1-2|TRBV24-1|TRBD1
CATSDSDRAGYTF
TGTGCCACCAGTGACTCGGACAGGGCTGGCTACACCTTC